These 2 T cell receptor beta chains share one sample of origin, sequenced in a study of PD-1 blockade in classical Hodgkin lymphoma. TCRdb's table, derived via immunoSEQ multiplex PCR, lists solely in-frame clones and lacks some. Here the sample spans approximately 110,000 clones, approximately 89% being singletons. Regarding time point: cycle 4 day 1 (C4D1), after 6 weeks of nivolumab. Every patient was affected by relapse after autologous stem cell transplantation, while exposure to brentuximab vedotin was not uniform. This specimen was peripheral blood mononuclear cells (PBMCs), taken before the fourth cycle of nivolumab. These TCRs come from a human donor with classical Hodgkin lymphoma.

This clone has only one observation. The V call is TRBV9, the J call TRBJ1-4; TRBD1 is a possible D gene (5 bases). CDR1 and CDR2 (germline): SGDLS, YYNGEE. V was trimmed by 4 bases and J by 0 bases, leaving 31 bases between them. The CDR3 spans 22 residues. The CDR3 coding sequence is TGTGCCAGCAGCTCCTCCTGGGACGACCTTAAGTTATGGGGAGCAACTAATGAAAAACTGTTTTTT. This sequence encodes CASSSSWDDLKLWGATNEKLFF. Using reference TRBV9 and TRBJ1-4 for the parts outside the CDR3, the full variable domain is DSGVTQTPKHLITATGQRVTLRCSPRSGDLSVYWYQQSLDQGLQFLIQYYNGEERAKGNILERFSAQQFPDLHSELNLSSLELGDSALYFCASSSSWDDLKLWGATNEKLFFGSGTQLSVL.

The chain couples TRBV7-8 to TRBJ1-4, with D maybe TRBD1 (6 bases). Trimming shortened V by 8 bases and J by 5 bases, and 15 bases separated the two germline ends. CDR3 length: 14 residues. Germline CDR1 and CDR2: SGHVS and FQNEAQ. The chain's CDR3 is CASGTGQPNEKLFF. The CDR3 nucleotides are TGTGCCAGCGGGACGGGACAACCCAATGAAAAACTGTTTTTT.